These 8 T cell receptor beta chains originate from one sample sequenced in a study of cytomegalovirus exposure and HLA in healthy donors. Use of 60 Vbeta and 13 Jbeta primers characterized the PCR. Assay: immunoSEQ multiplex PCR; the TCRdb copy retains only in-frame clones and omits some. Its listing shows 30,000 to 35,000 clones. The specimen sequenced was PBMCs. Receptors were obtained from a woman aged 40 to 50 in good health and CMV-seropositive.

This chain connects TRBV10-3 to TRBJ2-2; 10 nucleotides match TRBD1. The CDR3 is 15 residues long. The germline CDR1 and CDR2 sequences are ENHRY and SYGVKD. V trimming: 7 bases; J trimming: 0 bases; junction bases outside the gene matches: 2. The CDR3 protein is CAIKGTGANTGELFF. The CDR3 DNA is TGTGCCATCAAAGGGACAGGGGCGAACACCGGGGAGCTGTTTTTT.

The gene calls are TRBV7-9 and TRBJ1-4; TRBD1 matches 7 bases. Germline V CDR1 and CDR2: SEHNR, FQNEAQ (reference sequence). J was trimmed by 5 bases and V by 1 base; bases with no gene match: 16. The CDR3 length is 19 residues. Here the CDR3 DNA reads TGTGCCAGCAGCTTAGGGATGGCGGGATACAGGGGACCCAATGAAAAACTGTTTTTT. It encodes CASSLGMAGYRGPNEKLFF.

The rearrangement links TRBV28 to TRBJ1-5, with unresolved D. The CDR3 has 16 residues. V shed 5 bases and J shed 2 bases, with 16 bases lying between them. Germline V gene sequence: CDR1 MDHEN, CDR2 SYDVKM. CDR3 residues: CASSEAGEGGNQPQHF. The CDR3 region has the DNA TGTGCCAGCAGTGAGGCTGGGGAGGGAGGCAATCAGCCCCAGCATTTT.

The V call is TRBV14, the J call TRBJ2-2; 8 positions match TRBD2. The CDR3 has 16 residues. Trimming at V came to 0 bases and at J to 3 bases, leaving 3 bases not matched to a gene. Germline V gene lookup returns CDR1 SGHDN and CDR2 FVKESK. The CDR3 DNA sequence: TGTGCCAGCAGCCAAGACCCCGGGAGGGACACCGGGGAGCTGTTTTTT. Translated: CASSQDPGRDTGELFF. Full variable domain (missing parts from reference TRBV14 and TRBJ2-2): EAGVTQFPSHSVIEKGQTVTLRCDPISGHDNLYWYRRVMGKEIKFLLHFVKESKQDESGMPNNRFLAERTGGTYSTLKVQPAELEDSGVYFCASSQDPGRDTGELFFGEGSRLTVL.

V usage is TRBV9 and J usage is TRBJ2-3; TRBD2 matches at 8 bases. Germline loops: CDR1 SGDLS, CDR2 YYNGEE. This CDR3 comprises 16 residues. The V gene end was trimmed by 0 bases and the J gene end by 5 bases; junction bases not matched to a gene: 8. The CDR3 loop reads CASSVALPGGEDTQYF. CDR3 coding DNA: TGTGCCAGCAGCGTAGCTCTCCCGGGAGGGGAAGATACGCAGTATTTT.

This chain joins TRBV5-4 and TRBJ1-2, with 7 nucleotides matching TRBD1. CDR1 is SGHNT and CDR2 is YYREEE in the germline V gene (reference sequence). J gave up 8 bases and V 4 bases, and 5 bases lay outside the gene matches. The CDR3 extends over 12 amino acids. The DNA of the CDR3 is TGTGCCAGCAGCCGACAGGGTGGCGGCTACACCTTC. Amino acids: CASSRQGGGYTF.

This sequence joins TRBV14 and TRBJ1-1; D uncertain. The CDR3 has 12 residues. The V end was cut by 0 bases, the J end by 9 bases, with 8 bases between. Germline CDR1 and CDR2: SGHDN and FVKESK. The CDR3 region is CASSQDRVKAFF. CDR3 bases: TGTGCCAGCAGCCAAGATCGCGTAAAAGCTTTCTTT.

The rearrangement links TRBV16 to TRBJ1-6; 8 bases fit TRBD1. The junction had 3 bases not matched to a gene; V was cut back by 1 base and J by 4 bases. The V gene's germline CDR1 is KGHSY and CDR2 FQNENV. This CDR3 comprises 16 residues. This CDR3 is CASSQFRDRYNSPLHF. The CDR3 bases are TGTGCCAGCAGCCAATTTCGGGACAGGTATAATTCACCCCTCCACTTT.